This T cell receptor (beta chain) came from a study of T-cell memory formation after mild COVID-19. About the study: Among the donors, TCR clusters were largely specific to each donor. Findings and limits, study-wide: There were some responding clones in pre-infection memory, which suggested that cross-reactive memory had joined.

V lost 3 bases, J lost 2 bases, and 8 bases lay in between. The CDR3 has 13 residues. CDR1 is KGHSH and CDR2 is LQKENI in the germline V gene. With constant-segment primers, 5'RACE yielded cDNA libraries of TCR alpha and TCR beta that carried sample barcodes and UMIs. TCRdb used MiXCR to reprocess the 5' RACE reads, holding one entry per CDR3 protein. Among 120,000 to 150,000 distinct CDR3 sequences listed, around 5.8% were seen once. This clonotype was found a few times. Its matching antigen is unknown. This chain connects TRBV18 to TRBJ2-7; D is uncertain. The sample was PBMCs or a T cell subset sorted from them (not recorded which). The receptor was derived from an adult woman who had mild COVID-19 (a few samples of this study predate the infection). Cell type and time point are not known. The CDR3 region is CASSPGSTYEQYF. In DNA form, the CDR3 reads TGTGCCAGCTCACCGGGCAGTACCTACGAGCAGTACTTC.